The clone carrying this T cell receptor beta chain appeared many times. Its antigen is unknown. This entry comes from a study of naive and memory T cell subsets. Study-wide results and caveats: In naive cells, over 95% of TCR sequences were seen only once.

An equimolar mix of two oligonucleotides served as the beta constant-region primer for TRBC1 and TRBC2. TCRdb reanalysed the UMI-ligation and nested PCR reads using MiXCR and keeps one entry per CDR3 protein. The sample shows approximately 85,000 distinct CDR3 sequences, 7% of them seen only once. Four subsets defined by CD45RA and CD27 were sorted after CD3, CD4, CD8 and live/dead staining. The CDR3 spans 17 residues. Trimming stripped 6 bases from V and 7 bases from J, with 27 bases between. The rearrangement joins TRBV12-3 or TRBV12-4 to TRBJ1-2, with D uncertain. This receptor was identified in a human donor in good health. The source material was central memory CD4+ T cells from blood. This CDR3 is CASSHPDPRTAGGGYTF. The CDR3, as DNA: TGTGCCAGCAGCCACCCAGACCCGCGGACCGCCGGAGGTGGCTACACCTTC.